This TCR beta chain was captured by sequencing in a study of regulatory T cells in long-lasting Graves disease. Time point: persistent/refractory GD, antithyroid drugs over 5 years with positive TRAb. Construction of the TCR library relied on RNA isolated from PBMCs. Arm-PCR of CDR3 regions with iRepertoire HTBI primers generated TCR beta libraries. TCRdb re-derived calls from the multiplex PCR reads in MiXCR, one entry per CDR3 protein. The sample shows about 470,000 distinct CDR3 sequences, under 25% of them seen only once. This clonotype has ten or more counts. The CDR3 runs to 15 residues. V was cut by 3 bases and J by 5 bases, with 14 bases left in between.

This clonotype was obtained from a female donor with Graves disease. The chain combines TRBV12-3 or TRBV12-4 with TRBJ2-4, with unresolved D. The sample in question was peripheral blood mononuclear cells (PBMCs), obtained when the disease was refractory, from a patient treated with antithyroid drugs. The CDR3 here is CASSLGTRSQNIQYF. Here the CDR3 DNA reads TGTGCCAGCAGTTTGGGAACGAGGTCCCAAAACATTCAGTACTTC.